Presented here are 27 T cell receptor beta chains from one specimen sequenced in a study of early T cells in non-severe SARS-CoV-2 infection. Each CDR3 protein is one row after TCRdb ran MiXCR on the 5' RACE reads. The table lists 35,000 to 45,000 distinct CDR3 sequences, about 6% of them singletons, with 20% to 25% in the top ten. Sequenced material: whole blood, taken at baseline. The source of these receptors is an adult who was a healthcare worker with PCR-confirmed SARS-CoV-2 infection or an uninfected control (not recorded which).

This clonotype was seen many times. The chain uses TRBV21-1 and TRBJ1-3; TRBD1 reflects the table's D call only, with no check against the DNA. TRBV21-1 is given as a pseudogene. The CDR3 runs 14 residues. DNA for the CDR3: TGTGCCAGCAGCAAAGGGGCCAGGGGGAACACCATATATTTT. This encodes CASSKGARGNTIYF.

The J gene is TRBJ2-1, the V gene TRBV18; D uncertain. This CDR3 has 11 residues. Trimming removed 2 bases at V and 10 bases at J, with 6 bases between. Per the germline V gene, CDR1 is KGHSH and CDR2 is LQKENI. This CDR3 is CASSPSREQFF. Written as DNA, the CDR3 is TGTGCCAGCTCACCAAGTCGGGAGCAGTTCTTC.

This clonotype was seen a handful of times. The chain links TRBV30 to TRBJ1-5, with D maybe TRBD1 (6 bases). Looked up from germline, CDR1 is GTSNPN and CDR2 is SVGIG (reference sequence). Trimming took 5 bases from V and 1 from J, leaving 9 bases between them. The CDR3 totals 13 residues. Here the CDR3 reads CAWGQSSNQPQHF. Written as DNA, the CDR3 is TGTGCCTGGGGACAGTCAAGCAATCAGCCCCAGCATTTT.

This clonotype turned up a few times. The chain recombines TRBV2 with TRBJ2-5; 8 bases are a match to TRBD2. The ends lost 5 bases at V and 4 bases at J; junction bases unmatched: 6. The CDR3 has 14 amino acids. The germline CDR1 and CDR2 sequences are SNHLY and FYNNEI. The CDR3 is CASSPALAGETQYF. For the CDR3, the DNA is TGTGCCAGCAGTCCGGCCCTAGCGGGAGAGACCCAGTACTTC.

This chain links TRBV5-1 with TRBJ2-3; perhaps TRBD2 as D (6 bases). Germline CDR1 SGHRS, CDR2 YFSETQ. CDR3 length equals 15 residues. Trimming pared 4 bases from V and 2 bases from J, leaving 14 bases between. The chain's CDR3 is CASSLPLAHTDTQYF. The CDR3 nucleotides read TGCGCCAGCAGCCTCCCTCTAGCGCACACAGATACGCAGTATTTT.

This clonotype was seen ten or more times. The rearrangement links TRBV6-2 or TRBV6-3 to TRBJ1-2, with 7 positions matching TRBD1. In germline, CDR1 is MNHEY, CDR2 SVGEGT. The V segment lost 8 bases and the J segment 2 bases; nucleotides outside the gene matches: 5. The CDR3 has 13 residues. The CDR3 loop reads CASGEDRNYGYTF. CDR3 sequence (DNA): TGTGCCAGCGGTGAGGACAGGAACTATGGCTACACCTTC.

The chain combines TRBV28 with TRBJ1-1, with D possibly matching TRBD1 (6 bases). This CDR3 is 12 amino acids long. V lost 1 base and J 10 bases, leaving 10 bases between the germline ends. Germline CDR1 and CDR2: MDHEN and SYDVKM. CDR3 bases: TGTGCCAGCAGTTTATTGGGGACAAGAGCTTTCTTT. Translated, it gives CASSLLGTRAFF.

The V call is TRBV5-1, the J call TRBJ2-2; D not certain. The CDR3 is 12 residues long. Germline assignment: CDR1 SGHRS and CDR2 YFSETQ. The germline V and J ends were trimmed by 5 bases and 4 bases, with 6 bases remaining between them. CDR3 region: CASRSITGELFF. Here the CDR3 DNA reads TGCGCCAGCAGGTCTATCACCGGGGAGCTGTTTTTT.

The chain employs TRBV20-1 and TRBJ2-3, with D unresolved. V dropped 0 bases and J dropped 1 base, with 11 bases sitting between them. Germline V CDR1 and CDR2: DFQATT, SNEGSKA (reference sequence). The CDR3 contains 15 residues. CDR3 sequence reads: CSARDQSVGTDTQYF. CDR3 coding DNA: TGCAGTGCTAGAGATCAAAGTGTAGGCACAGATACGCAGTATTTT.

This rearrangement joins TRBV5-4 to TRBJ2-2; D possibly corresponds to TRBD1 (6 bases). Trimming took off 2 bases at V and 7 bases at J, with 12 bases between the two ends. There are 14 residues in the CDR3. CDR1 is SGHNT and CDR2 is YYREEE in the germline V gene (reference sequence). In DNA, the CDR3 is TGTGCCAGCAGCTTAGGACAGACGAGCGGGGAGCTGTTTTTT. It encodes CASSLGQTSGELFF.

This clonotype came up many times. The DNA for the CDR3 is TGTGCCAGCAGTTTCGATGCCGGGACAGGGCTTGGCTACACCTTC. This translates into CASSFDAGTGLGYTF. The gene calls are TRBV27 and TRBJ1-2; 9 nucleotides line up with TRBD1. Germline V gene lookup returns CDR1 MNHEY and CDR2 SMNVEV (reference sequence). Losses at the gene ends were 3 bases for V and 7 bases for J; bases not matched to a gene: 9. This CDR3 is 15 amino acids long.

The V and J genes are TRBV6-5 and TRBJ2-3; 7 bases agree with TRBD2. J was trimmed by 0 bases and V by 6 bases; bases with no gene match: 12. CDR1 and CDR2 from the germline V gene are MNHEY and SVGAGI. The CDR3 has 17 amino acids. Here the CDR3 reads CASSQWGGAPSTDTQYF. The CDR3 DNA reads TGTGCCAGCAGCCAATGGGGGGGAGCACCAAGCACAGATACGCAGTATTTT.

V is TRBV7-9 and J is TRBJ2-7, with D perhaps TRBD1 or TRBD2 (6 bases each). The CDR3 length is 12 residues. The germline V and J ends were trimmed by 8 bases and 3 bases, with 11 bases remaining between them. The V gene's germline CDR1 is SEHNR and CDR2 FQNEAQ (reference sequence). The CDR3 loop reads CASGGHYYEQYF. The CDR3 nucleotides read TGTGCCAGCGGGGGGCATTACTACGAGCAGTACTTC.

In its sample, this clonotype was seen many times. The V and J genes are TRBV5-1 and TRBJ2-7, with unresolved D. V shed 7 bases and J shed 0 bases, with 11 bases lying between them. The CDR3 is 13 residues long. Germline-derived CDR1 and CDR2 are SGHRS and YFSETQ. The CDR3 DNA reads as TGCGCCAGCCGCGACATGAGCTCCTACGAGCAGTACTTC. It codes for CASRDMSSYEQYF.

This clonotype appeared many times. The chain links TRBV6-2 or TRBV6-3 to TRBJ2-2; D is tentatively TRBD1 or TRBD2 (5 bases each). Trimming left V 0 bases short and J 4 bases short, with 9 bases between. Germline V CDR1 and CDR2: MNHEY, SVGEGT. The CDR3 is 15 residues long. CDR3: CASSYSRGVTGELFF. Written as DNA, the CDR3 is TGTGCCAGCAGTTACTCGAGGGGAGTCACCGGGGAGCTGTTTTTT.

V and J are TRBV7-9 and TRBJ2-5; weak D call: TRBD1 (6 bases). The germline gives CDR1 SEHNR, CDR2 FQNEAQ (reference sequence). Trimming removed 5 bases from V and 2 bases from J, with 9 bases in between. The CDR3 runs 13 residues. CDR3 sequence (DNA): TGTGCCAGCAGCCCACAGGGACAAGAGACCCAGTACTTC. Translation gives CASSPQGQETQYF. The full variable domain, in which reference TRBV7-9 and TRBJ2-5 provide the parts outside the CDR3, is DTGVSQNPRHKITKRGQNVTFRCDPISEHNRLYWYRQTLGQGPEFLTYFQNEAQLEKSRLLSDRFSAERPKGSFSTLEIQRTEQGDSAMYLCASSPQGQETQYFGPGTRLLVL.

This chain connects TRBV18 to TRBJ1-4; possible D gene TRBD1, 6 bases. Trimming removed 3 bases from V and 0 bases from J, with 17 bases in between. The germline CDR1 and CDR2 sequences are KGHSH and LQKENI. The CDR3 covers 18 residues. This CDR3 is CASSPGGSTYATNEKLFF. The CDR3 nucleotides are TGTGCCAGCTCACCCGGGGGCAGTACCTATGCAACTAATGAAAAACTGTTTTTT.

This clonotype turned up a few times. The chain joins TRBV30 to TRBJ2-2; D is unclear. This CDR3 has 11 residues. Trimming took 3 bases from V and 7 from J, leaving 6 bases between them. The germline gives CDR1 GTSNPN, CDR2 SVGIG (reference sequence). CDR3 DNA: TGTGCCTGGAGCGAGGTCGGGGAGCTGTTTTTT. Translation gives CAWSEVGELFF. The variable domain in full, with the rest retrieved from reference TRBV30 and TRBJ2-2, is SQTIHQWPATLVQPVGSPLSLECTVEGTSNPNLYWYRQAAGRGLQLLFYSVGIGQISSEVPQNLSASRPQDRQFILSSKKLLLSDSGFYLCAWSEVGELFFGEGSRLTVL.

This clonotype was counted between two and nine times. The chain is built from TRBV5-5 and TRBJ2-3; 8 positions agree with TRBD1. The CDR3 is made up of 14 amino acids. The J segment lost 3 bases and the V segment lost 3 bases, leaving 3 bases of the junction unmatched. The germline V gene encodes CDR1 SGHKS and CDR2 YYEKEE (reference sequence). DNA for the CDR3: TGTGCCAGCAGCTGGACAGGGTCTACAGATACGCAGTATTTT. Its protein product is CASSWTGSTDTQYF.

Relative to its sample, this clonotype is medium-sized (0.01 to 0.1%). The genes are TRBV14 and TRBJ2-7; 9 positions match TRBD2. V trimming: 4 bases; J trimming: 0 bases; junction bases outside the gene matches: 7. Per the germline V gene, CDR1 is SGHDN and CDR2 is FVKESK. CDR3 length equals 16 residues. The CDR3 DNA reads as TGTGCCAGCAGCCCCGCGGTTAGCGGGAGCTCCTACGAGCAGTACTTC. It yields the protein CASSPAVSGSSYEQYF.

This clonotype was observed a handful of times. This sequence joins TRBV2 and TRBJ1-1; 7 nucleotides align to TRBD1. The J segment lost 5 bases and the V segment lost 11 bases, leaving 8 bases of the junction unmatched. This CDR3 has 12 residues. Germline-derived CDR1 and CDR2 are SNHLY and FYNNEI. The CDR3 DNA sequence: TGTGCCCAGAGACAGGGCGAAACTGAAGCTTTCTTT. Translation gives CAQRQGETEAFF. The complete variable domain, with remaining parts taken from reference TRBV2 and TRBJ1-1, reads EPEVTQTPSHQVTQMGQEVILRCVPISNHLYFYWYRQILGQKVEFLVSFYNNEISEKSEIFDDQFSVERPDGSNFTLKIRSTKLEDSAMYFCAQRQGETEAFFGQGTRLTVV.

The gene calls are TRBV20-1 and TRBJ1-2; no clear D gene. The CDR3 totals 10 residues. The germline V gene has CDR1 DFQATT and CDR2 SNEGSKA (reference sequence). With 3 bases removed from V and 13 bases from J, the gap between germline ends came to 12 bases. CDR3 amino acids: CSASMEVGTF. In DNA form, the CDR3 reads TGCAGTGCTAGCATGGAAGTTGGCACCTTC.

This sequence joins TRBV7-9 and TRBJ2-1; D possibly corresponds to TRBD2 (5 bases). V lost 5 bases and J 7 bases, leaving 15 bases between the germline ends. The CDR3 totals 14 residues. Germline V gene data show CDR1 as SEHNR and CDR2 as FQNEAQ (reference sequence). The CDR3 region has the DNA TGTGCCAGCAGCCCCCAGGAGGTCTTAAATGAGCAGTTCTTC. Residues: CASSPQEVLNEQFF.

Written as DNA, the CDR3 is TGTGCCAGCAGCTTAGACGAGGGGGCGGACACTGAAGCTTTCTTT. This gives the protein CASSLDEGADTEAFF. V is TRBV7-6 and J is TRBJ1-1; TRBD1 matches 7 bases. Germline V gene sequence: CDR1 SGHVS, CDR2 FNYEAQ. The junction had 5 bases not matched to a gene; V was cut back by 1 base and J by 3 bases. This CDR3 has 15 residues.

This clonotype was observed many times. The genes are TRBV5-6 and TRBJ2-5; TRBD1 matches 7 bases. The CDR3 loop spans 15 amino acids. Germline lookup yields CDR1 SGHDT and CDR2 YYEEEE. Trimming removed 4 bases from V and 1 base from J; junction bases left unmatched: 7. CDR3 bases: TGTGCCAGCAGCCGTCTCTCAGGGGGCCAAGAGACCCAGTACTTC. Encoded protein: CASSRLSGGQETQYF.

This clonotype was recorded at least ten times. The V and J genes are TRBV6-6 and TRBJ1-2, with a weak D call TRBD1 (5 bases). Looked up from germline, CDR1 is MNHNY and CDR2 is SVGAGI (reference sequence). CDR3 length equals 14 residues. V lost 7 bases, J lost 6 bases, and 18 bases lay in between. CDR3 in DNA: TGTGCCAGCACCCTTGGGGGGGGTGGAAATGGCTACACCTTC. Its translation: CASTLGGGGNGYTF.

This clonotype was seen many times. This sequence joins TRBV29-1 and TRBJ1-2; D remains unclear. The V gene's germline CDR1 is SQVTM and CDR2 ANQGSEA. Trimming cost V 3 bases and J 6 bases, with 11 bases left between them. The CDR3 is 12 residues long. The CDR3 DNA is TGCAGCGTTGAGGGCACTACCGATGGCTACACCTTC. Translated, it gives CSVEGTTDGYTF.